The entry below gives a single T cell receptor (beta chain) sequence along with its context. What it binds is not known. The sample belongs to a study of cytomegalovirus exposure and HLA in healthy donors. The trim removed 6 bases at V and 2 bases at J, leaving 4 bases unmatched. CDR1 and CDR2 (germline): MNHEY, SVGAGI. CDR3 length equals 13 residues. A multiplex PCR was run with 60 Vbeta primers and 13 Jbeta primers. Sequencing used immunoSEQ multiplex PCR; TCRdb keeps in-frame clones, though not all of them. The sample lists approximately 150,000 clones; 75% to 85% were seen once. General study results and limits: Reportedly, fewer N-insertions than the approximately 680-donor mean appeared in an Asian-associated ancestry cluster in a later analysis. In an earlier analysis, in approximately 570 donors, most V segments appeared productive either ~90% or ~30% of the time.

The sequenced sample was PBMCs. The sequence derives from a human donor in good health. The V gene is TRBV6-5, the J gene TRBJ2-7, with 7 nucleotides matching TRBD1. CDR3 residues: CASSRTGPYEQYF. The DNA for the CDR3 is TGTGCCAGCAGCCGGACAGGTCCCTACGAGCAGTACTTC.